This T cell receptor beta chain came from a study of blood T cell repertoires in COVID-19. Study details: COVID-19 samples collected from the United States, Italy and Spain covered acute and convalescent phases. The cDNA or gDNA used as material had been derived from T cells, B-cell-depleted T cells, or PBMCs.

Original processing notes: Amplifying reference gene primers gave estimates of nucleated cell counts. Sequencing was performed with immunoSEQ multiplex PCR; in TCRdb, only in-frame clones are kept and a portion is missing. V, J and clone size were drawn from that table, and D and trimming were deduced from the DNA. The table lists under 25,000 clones, 87% of them singletons. Trimming cost V 6 bases and J 0 bases, with 9 bases left between them. Germline CDR1 reads LGHDT; CDR2 reads YNNKEL (reference sequence). The CDR3 extends over 13 amino acids. This chain joins TRBV3-1 (or the pseudogene TRBV3-2) and TRBJ2-7, with D unclear. The TCR comes from a human donor with active COVID-19. The donor label of this sample is uncertain. Sequenced sample: peripheral blood. CDR3 DNA sequence: TGTGCCAGCAGGCAGGATTTCTCCTACGAGCAGTACTTC. Amino acid sequence: CASRQDFSYEQYF.